This T cell receptor beta chain was retrieved from a study of regulatory T cells in long-lasting Graves disease. Time point described: persistent/refractory GD, antithyroid drugs over 5 years with positive TRAb. RNA isolated from PBMCs was used to make the TCR library. This clonotype was detected a few times. HTBI primers from iRepertoire and Arm-PCR of CDR3 regions yielded the TCR beta libraries. TCRdb called the multiplex PCR reads again in MiXCR, with one record for every CDR3 protein. The sample includes 400,000 or so distinct CDR3 sequences, about 20% of them seen just once. The CDR3 extends over 11 amino acids. Trimming cost V 3 bases and J 6 bases, with 8 bases left between them. Germline-derived CDR1 and CDR2 are DFQATT and SNEGSKA (reference sequence).

This TCR derives from a female donor with Graves disease. Sequences were derived from peripheral blood mononuclear cells (PBMCs), sampled when the disease was refractory, from a patient treated with antithyroid drugs. V and J are TRBV20-1 and TRBJ1-1; no clear D gene. The CDR3 nucleotides read TGCAGTGCTAGCGGCTTGGCTGAAGCTTTCTTT. Amino acid sequence: CSASGLAEAFF.